These 12 T cell receptor beta chains share one sample of origin, sequenced in a study of cytomegalovirus exposure and HLA in healthy donors (dated by TCRdb to about 2017). Receptor libraries were prepared by the immunoSEQ multiplex PCR assay. A mixture of 60 forward primers for TCR Vbeta segments and 13 reverse primers for TCR Jbeta segments was used in the multiplex PCR. TCRdb retrieved this table from immuneACCESS and kept in-frame rearrangements only. Not all clones are present; in checked studies, unresolved V genes account for under half, and no reason is known for the remainder. The sample has over 100,000 clones on record, about 80% of them singletons. The ten largest clones represent approximately 5% of the sample. Sequenced: PBMCs. These receptors came from a woman aged 18 to 35 in good health and CMV-seropositive.

With respect to this clone: This same CDR3 is encoded by further DNA sequences in the sample. The chain combines TRBV28 with TRBJ2-6; D unclear. Trimming took off 4 bases at V and 4 bases at J, with 11 bases between the two ends. Looked up from germline, CDR1 is MDHEN and CDR2 is SYDVKM. The CDR3 is made up of 15 amino acids. The CDR3 spells CASSSTPPGANVLTF. In nucleotides, the CDR3 is TGTGCCAGCAGTTCTACGCCCCCCGGGGCCAACGTCCTGACTTTC.

This clone was found once. The V and J genes are TRBV11-2 and TRBJ1-1; a weak D match, TRBD1 (6 bases). Per germline, CDR1 SGHAT and CDR2 FQNNGV. The CDR3 is made up of 14 amino acids. V was trimmed by 0 bases and J by 7 bases, leaving 12 bases between them. This chain's CDR3 is CASSLELGAGEAFF. The CDR3, as DNA: TGTGCCAGCAGCTTAGAGCTGGGGGCGGGTGAAGCTTTCTTT.

As DNA, the CDR3 is TGTGCCAGCAGCTTAGGGGACAGGTTTGTCATGAACACTGAAGCTTTCTTT. This encodes CASSLGDRFVMNTEAFF. The rearrangement links TRBV7-3 to TRBJ1-1; 8 bases fit TRBD1. This CDR3 comprises 17 residues. V lost 2 bases, J lost 0 bases, and 8 bases stayed unmatched. Germline CDR1 SGHTA, CDR2 FQGTGA.

CDR3 protein: CASSPTGINQPQHF. In nucleotides, the CDR3 is TGCGCCAGCAGCCCGACAGGGATCAATCAGCCCCAGCATTTT. The rearrangement links TRBV5-1 to TRBJ1-5; 7 nucleotides align to TRBD1. The CDR3 has 14 residues. Trimming took 4 bases from V and 3 from J; bases not matched to a gene: 4. Germline-derived CDR1 and CDR2 are SGHRS and YFSETQ.

This chain connects TRBV27 to TRBJ2-1; 10 nucleotides match TRBD2. The CDR3 covers 16 residues. Losses at the gene ends were 5 bases for V and 4 bases for J; bases not matched to a gene: 8. Per germline, CDR1 MNHEY and CDR2 SMNVEV (reference sequence). The CDR3 DNA reads TGTGCCAGCAGTCCCCATCAAGCGGGAGGGTACAATGAGCAGTTCTTC. Its protein is CASSPHQAGGYNEQFF.

This clone appeared a few times. At one boundary the junction diverges from the germline segment, which might be a read error. The chain couples TRBV13 to TRBJ2-7; no clear D gene. The CDR3 extends over 14 amino acids. Germline V lookup: CDR1 PRHDT, CDR2 FYEKMQ (reference sequence). Written as DNA, the CDR3 is TGTGCCAGCAGCGTAGGGCACGGCGGCTACGAGCAGTACTTC. Translated: CASSVGHGGYEQYF.

This clone has more than one count but fewer than ten. This chain uses TRBV28 with TRBJ2-5; D unresolved. V lost 4 bases, J lost 9 bases, and 9 bases lay in between. Germline CDR1 and CDR2: MDHEN and SYDVKM. The CDR3 spans 11 residues. The CDR3 protein is CASSSTRPQYF. The DNA for the CDR3 is TGTGCCAGCAGTTCTACCCGCCCCCAGTACTTC.

V is TRBV6-1 and J is TRBJ1-6, with a possible D match to TRBD1 (6 bases). Between the trimmed V and J ends, which lost 7 bases and 0 bases, there was a span of 10 bases. Germline V gene lookup returns CDR1 MNHNS and CDR2 SASEGT. This CDR3 is 15 amino acids long. CDR3 amino acids: CASTEGDSYNSPLHF. In DNA, the CDR3 is TGTGCCAGCACCGAGGGGGACTCCTATAATTCACCCCTCCACTTT.

V gene TRBV19 combines with J gene TRBJ1-1; TRBD1 matches 7 bases. Germline CDR1 LNHDA, CDR2 SQIVND (reference sequence). V trimming: 6 bases; J trimming: 6 bases; junction bases outside the gene matches: 7. There are 13 residues in the CDR3. Here the CDR3 reads CASRGTGVPEAFF. CDR3 sequence (DNA): TGTGCCAGTAGGGGAACAGGGGTTCCTGAAGCTTTCTTT.

This chain joins TRBV5-1 and TRBJ2-3, with D uncertain. Germline CDR1 and CDR2: SGHRS and YFSETQ. CDR3 length equals 13 residues. With 1 base removed from V and 2 bases from J, the gap between germline ends came to 5 bases. DNA for the CDR3: TGCGCCAGCAGCTTGCAGGTCACAGATACGCAGTATTTT. Protein sequence: CASSLQVTDTQYF.

The chain joins TRBV6-1 to TRBJ1-2; TRBD1 agrees at 7 bases. Trimming removed 1 base from V and 5 bases from J; junction bases left unmatched: 13. Per the germline V gene, CDR1 is MNHNS and CDR2 is SASEGT. The CDR3 has 17 amino acids. CDR3 in amino acids: CASSEVPLSEGAYGYTF. DNA for the CDR3: TGTGCCAGCAGTGAAGTCCCCCTGTCAGAGGGGGCTTATGGCTACACCTTC.

This clone came up once. CDR3 nucleotides: TGTGCCAGCAGTGAAAGAACAAGCGGGAGGGGCACAGATACGCAGTATTTT. The encoded protein is CASSERTSGRGTDTQYF. The V and J genes are TRBV2 and TRBJ2-3, with 10 bases fitting TRBD2. CDR3 size: 17 residues. V lost 2 bases to trimming and J lost 1 base; unmatched junction nucleotides: 6. Germline CDR1 is SNHLY and CDR2 is FYNNEI.